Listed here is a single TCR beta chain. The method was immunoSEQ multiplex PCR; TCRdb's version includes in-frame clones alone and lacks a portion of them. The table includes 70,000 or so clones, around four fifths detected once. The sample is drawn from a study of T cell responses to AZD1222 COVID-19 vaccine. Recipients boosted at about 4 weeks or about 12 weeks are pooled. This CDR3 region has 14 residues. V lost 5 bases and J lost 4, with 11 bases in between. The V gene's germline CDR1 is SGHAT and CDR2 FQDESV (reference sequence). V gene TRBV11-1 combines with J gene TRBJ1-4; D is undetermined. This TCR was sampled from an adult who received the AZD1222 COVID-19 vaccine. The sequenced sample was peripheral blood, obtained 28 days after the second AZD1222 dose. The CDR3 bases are TGTGCCAGCAGCCACCAGGAGATTAATGAAAAACTGTTTTTT. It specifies CASSHQEINEKLFF. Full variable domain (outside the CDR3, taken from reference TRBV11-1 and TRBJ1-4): EAEVAQSPRYKITEKSQAVAFWCDPISGHATLYWYRQILGQGPELLVQFQDESVVDDSQLPKDRFSAERLKGVDSTLKIQPAELGDSAMYLCASSHQEINEKLFFGSGTQLSVL.